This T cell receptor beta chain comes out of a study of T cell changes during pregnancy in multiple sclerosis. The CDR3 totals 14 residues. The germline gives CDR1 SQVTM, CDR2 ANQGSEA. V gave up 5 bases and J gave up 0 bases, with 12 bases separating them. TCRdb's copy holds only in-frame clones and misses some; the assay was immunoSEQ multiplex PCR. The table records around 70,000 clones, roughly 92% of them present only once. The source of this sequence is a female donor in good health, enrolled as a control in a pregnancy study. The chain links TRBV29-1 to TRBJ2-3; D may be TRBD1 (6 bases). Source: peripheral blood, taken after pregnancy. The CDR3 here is CSVRTDTSTDTQYF. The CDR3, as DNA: TGCAGCGTTCGGACAGATACTAGCACAGATACGCAGTATTTT.